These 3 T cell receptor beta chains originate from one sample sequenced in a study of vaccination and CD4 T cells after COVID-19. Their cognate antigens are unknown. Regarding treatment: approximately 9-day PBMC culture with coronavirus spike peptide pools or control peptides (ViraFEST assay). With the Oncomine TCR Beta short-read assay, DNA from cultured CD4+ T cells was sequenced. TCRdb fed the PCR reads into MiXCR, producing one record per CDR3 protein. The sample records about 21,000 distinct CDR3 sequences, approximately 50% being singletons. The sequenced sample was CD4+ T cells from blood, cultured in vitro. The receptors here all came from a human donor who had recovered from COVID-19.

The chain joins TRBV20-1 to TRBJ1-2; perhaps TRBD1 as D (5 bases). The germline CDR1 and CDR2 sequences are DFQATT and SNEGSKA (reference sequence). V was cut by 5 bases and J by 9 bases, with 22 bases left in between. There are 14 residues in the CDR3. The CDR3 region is CSALYGGWPLSYTF. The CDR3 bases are TGCAGTGCTCTCTATGGGGGGTGGCCCCTGAGCTACACCTTC.

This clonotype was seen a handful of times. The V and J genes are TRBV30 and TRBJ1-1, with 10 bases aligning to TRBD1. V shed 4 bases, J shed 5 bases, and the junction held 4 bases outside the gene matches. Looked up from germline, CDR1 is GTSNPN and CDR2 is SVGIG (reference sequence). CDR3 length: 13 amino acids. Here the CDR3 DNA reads TGTGCCTGGACCCGACAGGGGGCGACTGAAGCTTTCTTT. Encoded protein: CAWTRQGATEAFF.

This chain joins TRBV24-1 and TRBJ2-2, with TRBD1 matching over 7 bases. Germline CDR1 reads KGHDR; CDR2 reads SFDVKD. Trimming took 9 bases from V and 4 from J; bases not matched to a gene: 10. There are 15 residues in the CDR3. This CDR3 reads CATSPGGVLTGELFF. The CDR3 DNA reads TGTGCCACCTCTCCAGGGGGAGTGCTCACCGGGGAGCTGTTTTTT.